This is a list of T cell receptor beta chains from one sample in a study of shared clonotypes between healthy human individuals. Assay: immunoSEQ multiplex PCR; the TCRdb copy retains only in-frame clones and omits some. The sample holds about 680,000 clones; roughly nine tenths are singletons and the top ten take more than 20%. Sequencing used naive CD8+ T cells sorted from blood. These receptors were collected from a man between 25 and 39 years old in good health. Both conserved end residues are part of each CDR3. Size values are once, few and many counts, or a class for expanded clones, and some rows have none.

clone size	V gene	J gene	CDR3 protein
-	TRBV5-6	TRBJ1-1	CASSLVRQYTEAFF
-	TRBV19	TRBJ1-1	CASTASGANTEAFF
-	TRBV7-9	TRBJ1-1	CASSFTQFEAFF
-	TRBV19	TRBJ2-3	CASSTYGGIFTDTQYF
-	TRBV27	TRBJ1-2	CASLGQGSYTF
-	TRBV4-1	TRBJ2-3	CASSLSLTTDTQYF
few	TRBV18	TRBJ2-7	CASSPDGYEQYF
-	TRBV10-3	TRBJ2-6	CAISVSSAGANVLTF
-	TRBV12-2	TRBJ1-4	CASRSSRNGTGHGNEKLFF
-	TRBV27	TRBJ2-7	CASSLGTGEVYEQYF
-	TRBV15	TRBJ2-7	CATSQDGDEQYF